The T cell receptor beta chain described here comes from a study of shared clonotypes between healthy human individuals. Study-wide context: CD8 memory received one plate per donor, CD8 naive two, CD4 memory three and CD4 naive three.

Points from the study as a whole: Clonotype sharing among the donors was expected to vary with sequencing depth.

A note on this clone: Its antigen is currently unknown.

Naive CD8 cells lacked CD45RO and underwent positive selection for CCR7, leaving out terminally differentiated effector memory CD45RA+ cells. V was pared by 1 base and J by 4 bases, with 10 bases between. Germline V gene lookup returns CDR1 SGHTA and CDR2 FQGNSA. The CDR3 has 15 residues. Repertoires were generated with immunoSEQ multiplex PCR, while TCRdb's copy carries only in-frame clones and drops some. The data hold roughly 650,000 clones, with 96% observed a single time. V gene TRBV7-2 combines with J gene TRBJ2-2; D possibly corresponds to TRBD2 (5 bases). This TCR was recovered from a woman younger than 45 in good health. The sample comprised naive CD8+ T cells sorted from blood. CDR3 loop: CASSLELGGTGELFF. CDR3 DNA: TGTGCCAGCAGCTTAGAACTAGGCGGCACCGGGGAGCTGTTTTTT.